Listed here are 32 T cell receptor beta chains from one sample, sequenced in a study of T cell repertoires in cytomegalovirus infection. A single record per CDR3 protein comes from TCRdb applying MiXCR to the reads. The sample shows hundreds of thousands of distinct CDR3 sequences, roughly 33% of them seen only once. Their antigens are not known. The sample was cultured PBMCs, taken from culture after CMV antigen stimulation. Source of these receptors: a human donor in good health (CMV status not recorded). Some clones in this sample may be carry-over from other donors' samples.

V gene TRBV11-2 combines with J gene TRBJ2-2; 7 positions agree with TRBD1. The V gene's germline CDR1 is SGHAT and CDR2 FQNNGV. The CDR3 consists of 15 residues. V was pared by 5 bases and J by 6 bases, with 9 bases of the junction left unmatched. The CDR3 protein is CASSAQGTVAGELFF. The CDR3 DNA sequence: TGTGCCAGCAGCGCACAGGGGACGGTTGCCGGGGAGCTGTTTTTT.

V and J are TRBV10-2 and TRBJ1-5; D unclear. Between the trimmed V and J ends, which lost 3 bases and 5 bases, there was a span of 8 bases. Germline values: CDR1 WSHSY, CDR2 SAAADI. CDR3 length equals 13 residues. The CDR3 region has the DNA TGCGCCAGCAGTGATGGTGGGGATCAGCCCCAGCATTTT. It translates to CASSDGGDQPQHF.

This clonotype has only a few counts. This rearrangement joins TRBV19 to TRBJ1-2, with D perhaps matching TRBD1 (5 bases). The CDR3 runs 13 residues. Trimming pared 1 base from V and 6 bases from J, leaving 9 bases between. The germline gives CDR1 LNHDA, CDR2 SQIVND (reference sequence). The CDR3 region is CASSIAGSDGYTF. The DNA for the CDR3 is TGTGCCAGTAGTATAGCAGGGAGCGATGGCTACACCTTC.

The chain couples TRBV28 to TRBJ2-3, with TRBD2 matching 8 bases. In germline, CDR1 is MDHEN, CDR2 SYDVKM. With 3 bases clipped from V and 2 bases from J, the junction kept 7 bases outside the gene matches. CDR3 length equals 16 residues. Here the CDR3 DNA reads TGTGCCAGCAGTTTCGCACGGGGGGGGATCACAGATACGCAGTATTTT. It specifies CASSFARGGITDTQYF.

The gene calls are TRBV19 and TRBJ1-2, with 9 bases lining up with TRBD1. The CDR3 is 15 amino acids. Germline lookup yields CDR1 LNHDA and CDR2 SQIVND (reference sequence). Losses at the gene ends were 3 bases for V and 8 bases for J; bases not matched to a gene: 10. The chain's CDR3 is CASSIWGTGRWGYTF. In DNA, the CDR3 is TGTGCCAGTAGTATCTGGGGGACAGGGCGATGGGGCTACACCTTC. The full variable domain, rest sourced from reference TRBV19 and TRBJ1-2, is DGGITQSPKYLFRKEGQNVTLSCEQNLNHDAMYWYRQDPGQGLRLIYYSQIVNDFQKGDIAEGYSVSREKKESFPLTVTSAQKNPTAFYLCASSIWGTGRWGYTFGSGTRLTVV.

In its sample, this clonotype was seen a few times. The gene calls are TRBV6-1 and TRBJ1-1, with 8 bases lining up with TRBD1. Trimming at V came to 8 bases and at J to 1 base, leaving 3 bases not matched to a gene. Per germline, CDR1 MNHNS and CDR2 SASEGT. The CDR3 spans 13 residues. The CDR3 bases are TGTGCCAGCGCAGGACAGGGGAACACTGAAGCTTTCTTT. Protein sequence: CASAGQGNTEAFF.

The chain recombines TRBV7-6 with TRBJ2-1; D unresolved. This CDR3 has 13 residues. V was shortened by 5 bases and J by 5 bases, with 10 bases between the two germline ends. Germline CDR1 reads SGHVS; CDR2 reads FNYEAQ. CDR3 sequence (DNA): TGTGCCAGCAGCGGATCACCGAACAATGAGCAGTTCTTC. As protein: CASSGSPNNEQFF.

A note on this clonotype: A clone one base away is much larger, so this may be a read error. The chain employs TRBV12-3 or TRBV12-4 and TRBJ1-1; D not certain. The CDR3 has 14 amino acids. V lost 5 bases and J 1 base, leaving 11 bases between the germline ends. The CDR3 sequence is CASSRDTANTEAFF. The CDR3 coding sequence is TGTGCCAGCAGTCGAGACACGGCGAACACTGAAGCTTTCTTT.

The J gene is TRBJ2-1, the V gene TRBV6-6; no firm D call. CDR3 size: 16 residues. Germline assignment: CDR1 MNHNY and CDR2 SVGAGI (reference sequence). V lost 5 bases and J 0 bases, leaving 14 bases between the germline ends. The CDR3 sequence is CASSRPTFSSYNEQFF. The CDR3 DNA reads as TGTGCCAGCAGTCGCCCGACTTTTAGCTCCTACAATGAGCAGTTCTTC.

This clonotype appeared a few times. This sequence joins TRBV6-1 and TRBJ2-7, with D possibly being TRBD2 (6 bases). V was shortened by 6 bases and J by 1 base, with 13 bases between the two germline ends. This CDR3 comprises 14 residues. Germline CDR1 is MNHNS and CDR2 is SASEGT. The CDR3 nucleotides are TGTGCCAGCAGACAACACGGGACTTCCTACGAGCAGTACTTC. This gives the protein CASRQHGTSYEQYF.

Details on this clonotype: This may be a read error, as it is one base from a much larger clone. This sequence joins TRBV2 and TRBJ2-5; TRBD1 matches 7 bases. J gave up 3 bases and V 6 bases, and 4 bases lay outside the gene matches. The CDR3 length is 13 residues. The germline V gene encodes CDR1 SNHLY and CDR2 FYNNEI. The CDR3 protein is CASRYDREETQYF. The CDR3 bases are TGTGCCAGCAGATACGACAGGGAAGAGACCCAGTACTTC.

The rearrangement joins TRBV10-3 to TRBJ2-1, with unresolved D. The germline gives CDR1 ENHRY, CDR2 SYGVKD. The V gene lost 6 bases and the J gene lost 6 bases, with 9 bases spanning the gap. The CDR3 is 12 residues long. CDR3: CAIRAQLNEQFF. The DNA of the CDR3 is TGTGCCATCAGGGCACAGCTCAATGAGCAGTTCTTC.

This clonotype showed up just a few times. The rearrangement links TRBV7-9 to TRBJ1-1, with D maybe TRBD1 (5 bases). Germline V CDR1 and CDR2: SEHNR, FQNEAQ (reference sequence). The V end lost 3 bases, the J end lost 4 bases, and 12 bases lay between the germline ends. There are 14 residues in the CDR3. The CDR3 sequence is CASSFQGESTEAFF. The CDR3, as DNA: TGTGCCAGCAGCTTCCAGGGAGAGAGCACTGAAGCTTTCTTT.

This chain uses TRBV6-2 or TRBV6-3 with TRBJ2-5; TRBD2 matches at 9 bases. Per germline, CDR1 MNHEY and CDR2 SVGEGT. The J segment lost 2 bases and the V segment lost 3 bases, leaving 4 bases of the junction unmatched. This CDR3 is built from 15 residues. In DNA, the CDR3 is TGTGCCAGCAGTTATTTCGCGGGAGGGCAAGAGACCCAGTACTTC. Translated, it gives CASSYFAGGQETQYF.

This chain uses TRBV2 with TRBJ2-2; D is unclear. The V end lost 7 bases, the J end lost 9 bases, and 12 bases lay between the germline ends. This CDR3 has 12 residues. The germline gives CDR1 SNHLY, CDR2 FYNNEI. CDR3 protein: CASTLDGRELFF. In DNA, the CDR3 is TGTGCCAGCACATTAGACGGAAGGGAGCTGTTTTTT.

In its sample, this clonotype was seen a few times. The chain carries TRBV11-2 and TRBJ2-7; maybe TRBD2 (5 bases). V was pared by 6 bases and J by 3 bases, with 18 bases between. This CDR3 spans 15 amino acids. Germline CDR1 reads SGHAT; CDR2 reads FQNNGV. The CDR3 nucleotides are TGTGCCAGCAGGCCCGTAATCGGGGATTTCTACGAGCAGTACTTC. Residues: CASRPVIGDFYEQYF.

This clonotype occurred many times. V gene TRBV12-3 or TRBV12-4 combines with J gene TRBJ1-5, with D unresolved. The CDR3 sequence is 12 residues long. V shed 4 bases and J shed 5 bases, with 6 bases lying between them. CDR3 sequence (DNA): TGTGCCAGCAGTTCCTCGCATCAGCCCCAGCATTTT. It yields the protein CASSSSHQPQHF.

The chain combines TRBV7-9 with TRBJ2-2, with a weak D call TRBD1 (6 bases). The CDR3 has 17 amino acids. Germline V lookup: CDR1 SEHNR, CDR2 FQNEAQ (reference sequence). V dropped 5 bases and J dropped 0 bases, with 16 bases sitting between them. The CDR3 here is CASSPLRGSANTGELFF. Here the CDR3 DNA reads TGTGCCAGCAGCCCACTTAGGGGGAGCGCGAACACCGGGGAGCTGTTTTTT. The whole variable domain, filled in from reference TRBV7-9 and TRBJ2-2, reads DTGVSQNPRHKITKRGQNVTFRCDPISEHNRLYWYRQTLGQGPEFLTYFQNEAQLEKSRLLSDRFSAERPKGSFSTLEIQRTEQGDSAMYLCASSPLRGSANTGELFFGEGSRLTVL.

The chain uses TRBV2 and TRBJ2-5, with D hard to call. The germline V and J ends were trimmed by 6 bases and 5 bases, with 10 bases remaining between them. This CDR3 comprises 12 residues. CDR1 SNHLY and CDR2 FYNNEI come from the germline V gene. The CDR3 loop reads CASSREWETQYF. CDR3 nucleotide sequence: TGTGCCAGCAGCCGAGAATGGGAGACCCAGTACTTC.

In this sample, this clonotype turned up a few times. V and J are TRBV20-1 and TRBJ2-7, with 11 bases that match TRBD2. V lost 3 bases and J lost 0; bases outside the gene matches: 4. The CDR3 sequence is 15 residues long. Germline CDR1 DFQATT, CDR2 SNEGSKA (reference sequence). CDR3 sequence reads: CSASSTSGGSYEQYF. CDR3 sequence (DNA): TGCAGTGCTAGCTCCACTAGCGGGGGCTCCTACGAGCAGTACTTC.

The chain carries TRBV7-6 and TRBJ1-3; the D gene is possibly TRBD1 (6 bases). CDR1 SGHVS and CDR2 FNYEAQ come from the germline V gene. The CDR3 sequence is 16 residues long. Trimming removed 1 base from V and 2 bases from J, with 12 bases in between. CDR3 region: CASSLGSGGPGNTIYF. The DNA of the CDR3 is TGTGCCAGCAGCTTAGGATCGGGGGGCCCTGGAAACACCATATATTTT.

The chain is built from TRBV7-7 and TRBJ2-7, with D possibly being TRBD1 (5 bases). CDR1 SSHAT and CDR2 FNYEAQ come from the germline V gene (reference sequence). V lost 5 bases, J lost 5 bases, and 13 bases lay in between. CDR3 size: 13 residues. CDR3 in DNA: TGTGCCAGCAGCCCGATACAGGAAAACGAGCAGTACTTC. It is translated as CASSPIQENEQYF. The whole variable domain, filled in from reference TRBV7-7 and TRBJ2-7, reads GAGVSQSPRYKVTKRGQDVTLRCDPISSHATLYWYQQALGQGPEFLTYFNYEAQPDKSGLPSDRFSAERPEGSISTLTIQRTEQRDSAMYRCASSPIQENEQYFGPGTRLTVT.

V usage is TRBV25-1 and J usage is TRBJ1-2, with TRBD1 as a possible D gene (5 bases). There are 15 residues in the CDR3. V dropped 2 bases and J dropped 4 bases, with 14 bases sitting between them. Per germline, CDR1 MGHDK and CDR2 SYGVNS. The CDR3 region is CASSEGAGDIYGYTF. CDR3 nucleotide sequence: TGTGCCAGCAGTGAAGGGGCAGGAGACATCTATGGCTACACCTTC.

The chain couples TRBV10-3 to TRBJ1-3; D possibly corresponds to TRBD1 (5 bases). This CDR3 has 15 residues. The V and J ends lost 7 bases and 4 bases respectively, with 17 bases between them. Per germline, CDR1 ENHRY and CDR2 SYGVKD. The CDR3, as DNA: TGTGCCATCACCGACGGGACCTCGGGGGGAAACACCATATATTTT. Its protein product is CAITDGTSGGNTIYF.

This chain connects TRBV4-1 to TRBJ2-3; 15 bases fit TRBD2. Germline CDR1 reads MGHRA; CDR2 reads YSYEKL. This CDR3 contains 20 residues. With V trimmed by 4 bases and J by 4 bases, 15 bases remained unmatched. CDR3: CASSLTWTSGRALAADTQYF. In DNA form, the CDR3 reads TGCGCCAGCAGCCTTACTTGGACTAGCGGGAGGGCCCTAGCAGCAGATACGCAGTATTTT.

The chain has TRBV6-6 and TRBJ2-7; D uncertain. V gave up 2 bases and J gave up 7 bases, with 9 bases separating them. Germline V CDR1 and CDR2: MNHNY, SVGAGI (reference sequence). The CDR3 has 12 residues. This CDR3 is CASSYGVEEQYF. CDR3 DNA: TGTGCCAGCAGTTACGGAGTGGAAGAGCAGTACTTC.

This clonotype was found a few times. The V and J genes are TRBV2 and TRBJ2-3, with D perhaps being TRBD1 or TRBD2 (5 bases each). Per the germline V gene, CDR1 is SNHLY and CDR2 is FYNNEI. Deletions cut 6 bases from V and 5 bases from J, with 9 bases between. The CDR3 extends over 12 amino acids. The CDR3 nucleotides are TGTGCCAGCAGGGGGACCCGAGATACGCAGTATTTT. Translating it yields CASRGTRDTQYF. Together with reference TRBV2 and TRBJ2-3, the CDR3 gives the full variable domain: EPEVTQTPSHQVTQMGQEVILRCVPISNHLYFYWYRQILGQKVEFLVSFYNNEISEKSEIFDDQFSVERPDGSNFTLKIRSTKLEDSAMYFCASRGTRDTQYFGPGTRLTVL.

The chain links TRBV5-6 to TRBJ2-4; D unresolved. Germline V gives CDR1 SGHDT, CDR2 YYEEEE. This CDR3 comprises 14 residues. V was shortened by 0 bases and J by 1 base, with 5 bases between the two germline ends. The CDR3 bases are TGTGCCAGCAGCTTGGCGGCTGCCAAAAACATTCAGTACTTC. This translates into CASSLAAAKNIQYF.

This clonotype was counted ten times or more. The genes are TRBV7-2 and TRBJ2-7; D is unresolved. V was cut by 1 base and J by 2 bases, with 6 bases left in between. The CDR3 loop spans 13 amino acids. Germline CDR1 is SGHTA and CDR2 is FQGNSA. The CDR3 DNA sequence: TGTGCCAGCAGCTTAGGCGCCCCCTACGAGCAGTACTTC. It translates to CASSLGAPYEQYF.

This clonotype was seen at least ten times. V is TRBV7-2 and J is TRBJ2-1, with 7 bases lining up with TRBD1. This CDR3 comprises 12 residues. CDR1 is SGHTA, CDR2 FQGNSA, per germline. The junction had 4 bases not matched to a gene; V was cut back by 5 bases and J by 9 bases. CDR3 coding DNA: TGTGCCAGCAGCCTCAGGGGGAGTGAGCAGTTCTTC. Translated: CASSLRGSEQFF.

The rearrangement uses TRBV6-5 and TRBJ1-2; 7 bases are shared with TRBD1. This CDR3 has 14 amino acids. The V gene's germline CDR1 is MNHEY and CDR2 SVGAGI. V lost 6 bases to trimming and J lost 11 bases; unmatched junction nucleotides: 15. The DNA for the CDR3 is TGTGCCAGCAGAACCCAGGACAGGCGAAAGGCGTACACCTTC. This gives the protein CASRTQDRRKAYTF.

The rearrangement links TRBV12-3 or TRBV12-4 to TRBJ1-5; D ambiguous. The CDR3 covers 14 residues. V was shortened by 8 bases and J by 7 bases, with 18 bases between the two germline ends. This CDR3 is CASSPREGLQPQHF. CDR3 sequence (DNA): TGTGCCAGCTCGCCGAGGGAGGGTTTGCAGCCCCAGCATTTT.